Below are 6 T cell receptor beta chains sequenced from a single sample in a study of beta chain features in type 1 diabetes. General study points: In every one of the four CD4+ subsets, TCRB CDR3s were moderately but significantly shorter in Type 1 diabetes patients.

The whole isolated RNA underwent reverse transcription, so sequencing captured expressed TCRB transcripts. The data were produced by immunoSEQ multiplex PCR, yet TCRdb's version contains in-frame clones alone and is incomplete. The sample lists roughly 140,000 clones, 10% occurring once. Which antigens these TCRs recognize remains unknown. The material sequenced was central memory CD4+ T cells from blood. The receptors originated from a man aged 30 to 39 with type 1 diabetes.

This chain uses TRBV29-1 with TRBJ1-2; possibly TRBD1 for D (5 bases). Germline loops: CDR1 SQVTM, CDR2 ANQGSEA. The V end was cut by 5 bases, the J end by 5 bases, with 12 bases between. The CDR3 is made up of 12 amino acids. CDR3 loop: CSVSEGDYGYTF. The CDR3 coding sequence is TGCAGCGTTAGCGAAGGGGATTATGGCTACACCTTC.

The chain combines TRBV7-8 with TRBJ2-7, with 10 bases identical to TRBD2. CDR1 and CDR2 from the germline V gene are SGHVS and FQNEAQ. Trimming removed 1 base from V and 0 bases from J; junction bases left unmatched: 3. CDR3 length: 16 residues. The DNA of the CDR3 is TGTGCCAGCAGCTTAGGTCTAGCGGGAGCCTCCTACGAGCAGTACTTC. This translates into CASSLGLAGASYEQYF. The whole variable domain, filled in from reference TRBV7-8 and TRBJ2-7, reads GAGVSQSPRYKVAKRGQDVALRCDPISGHVSLFWYQQALGQGPEFLTYFQNEAQLDKSGLPSDRFFAERPEGSVSTLKIQRTQQEDSAVYLCASSLGLAGASYEQYFGPGTRLTVT.

This clone has a handful of counts. This rearrangement joins TRBV11-2 to TRBJ1-3; possible D gene TRBD1, 5 bases. The length of the CDR3 is 15 residues. Germline assignment: CDR1 SGHAT and CDR2 FQNNGV. The V end lost 2 bases, the J end lost 0 bases, and 8 bases lay between the germline ends. CDR3 nucleotide sequence: TGTGCCAGCAGCTTAAGGGGCTTCTCTGGAAACACCATATATTTT. It is translated as CASSLRGFSGNTIYF.

This CDR3 reads CASSPPGLAGVLYEQYF. CDR3 coding DNA: TGTGCCAGCTCACCTCCCGGACTAGCGGGAGTATTGTACGAGCAGTACTTC. V usage is TRBV18 and J usage is TRBJ2-7, with TRBD2 matching 13 bases. Trimming took 3 bases from V and 4 from J; bases not matched to a gene: 9. This CDR3 has 17 amino acids. Germline CDR1 KGHSH, CDR2 LQKENI.

CDR3 coding DNA: TGTGCCAGCAGTCGACTTCCTTACAATGAGCAGTTCTTC. The encoded protein is CASSRLPYNEQFF. The J gene is TRBJ2-1, the V gene TRBV14, with D unresolved. Trimming stripped 6 bases from V and 4 bases from J, with 10 bases between. This CDR3 comprises 13 residues. Germline values: CDR1 SGHDN, CDR2 FVKESK.

This clone was detected only a few times. The J gene is TRBJ1-1, the V gene TRBV29-1, with TRBD1 as a possible D gene (5 bases). The CDR3 length is 15 residues. In germline, CDR1 is SQVTM, CDR2 ANQGSEA. The V gene lost 1 base and the J gene lost 1 base, with 13 bases spanning the gap. CDR3 residues: CSVEGPQGRNTEAFF. CDR3 nucleotides: TGCAGCGTTGAAGGTCCCCAGGGCAGGAACACTGAAGCTTTCTTT.